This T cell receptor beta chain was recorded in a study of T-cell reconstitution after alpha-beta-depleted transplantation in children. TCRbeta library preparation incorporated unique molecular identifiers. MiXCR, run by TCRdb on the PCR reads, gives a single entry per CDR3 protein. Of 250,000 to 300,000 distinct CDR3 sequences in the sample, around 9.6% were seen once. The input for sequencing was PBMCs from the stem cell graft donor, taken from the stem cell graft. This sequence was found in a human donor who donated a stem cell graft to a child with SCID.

The DNA of the CDR3 is TGTGCCAGCAGTACCTCCGGACAGGGCGGGAGCTATGGCTACACCTTC. Protein product: CASSTSGQGGSYGYTF. The V call is TRBV2, the J call TRBJ1-2, with 8 bases that match TRBD1. CDR3 length: 16 amino acids. CDR1 and CDR2 from the germline V gene are SNHLY and FYNNEI. V shed 5 bases, J shed 4 bases, and the junction held 12 bases outside the gene matches.